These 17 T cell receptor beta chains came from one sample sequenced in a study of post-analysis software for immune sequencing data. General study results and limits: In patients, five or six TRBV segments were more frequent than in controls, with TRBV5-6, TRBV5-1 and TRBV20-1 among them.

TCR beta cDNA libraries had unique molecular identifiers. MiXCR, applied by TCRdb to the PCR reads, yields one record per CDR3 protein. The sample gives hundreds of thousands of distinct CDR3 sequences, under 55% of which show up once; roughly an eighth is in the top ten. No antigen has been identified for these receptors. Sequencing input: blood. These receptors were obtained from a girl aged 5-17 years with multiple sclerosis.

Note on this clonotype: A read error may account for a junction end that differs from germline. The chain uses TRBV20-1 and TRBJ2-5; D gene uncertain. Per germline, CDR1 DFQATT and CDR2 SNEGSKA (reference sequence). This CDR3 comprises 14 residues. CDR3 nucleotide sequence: TGCGGTGCTAGAGTAACGTTAGCCCAAGAGACCCAGTACTTC. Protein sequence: CGARVTLAQETQYF.

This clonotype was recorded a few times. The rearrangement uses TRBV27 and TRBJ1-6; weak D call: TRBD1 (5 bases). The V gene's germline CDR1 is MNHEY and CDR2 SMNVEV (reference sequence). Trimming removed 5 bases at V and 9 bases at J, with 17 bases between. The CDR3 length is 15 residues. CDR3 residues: CASSVLGGIGSPLHF. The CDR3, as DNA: TGTGCCAGCAGTGTCCTCGGGGGTATCGGTTCACCCCTCCACTTT.

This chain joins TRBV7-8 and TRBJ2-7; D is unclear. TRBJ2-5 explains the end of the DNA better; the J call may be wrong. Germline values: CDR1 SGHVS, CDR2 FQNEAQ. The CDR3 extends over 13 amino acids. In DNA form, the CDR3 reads TGTGCCAGCAGCTTACGATTCCAGGAGACCCAGTACTTC. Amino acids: CASSLRFQETQYF.

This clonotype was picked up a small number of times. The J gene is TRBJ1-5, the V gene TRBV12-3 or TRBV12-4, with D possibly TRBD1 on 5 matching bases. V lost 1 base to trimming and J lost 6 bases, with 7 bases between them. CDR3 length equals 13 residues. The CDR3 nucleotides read TGTGCCAGCAGTTTAGAAAGGGGTCAGCCCCAGCATTTT. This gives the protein CASSLERGQPQHF.

CDR3 DNA sequence: TGCGCCAGCAGCCAAGCGTTGGACAGAAATCAGCCCCAGCATTTT. It yields the protein CASSQALDRNQPQHF. The rearrangement links TRBV4-1 to TRBJ1-5; D perhaps matches TRBD1 (6 bases). Trimming shortened V by 1 base and J by 4 bases, and 11 bases separated the two germline ends. There are 15 residues in the CDR3. CDR1 is MGHRA, CDR2 YSYEKL, per germline.

The CDR3 DNA follows: TGCAGCGTTGGAGGGGCCCAAGAGACCCAGTACTTC. It is translated as CSVGGAQETQYF. V gene TRBV29-1 combines with J gene TRBJ2-5; either TRBD1 or TRBD2 may fit D (5 bases each). The CDR3 length is 12 residues. The germline V and J ends were trimmed by 4 bases and 1 base, with 7 bases remaining between them. The germline gives CDR1 SQVTM, CDR2 ANQGSEA.

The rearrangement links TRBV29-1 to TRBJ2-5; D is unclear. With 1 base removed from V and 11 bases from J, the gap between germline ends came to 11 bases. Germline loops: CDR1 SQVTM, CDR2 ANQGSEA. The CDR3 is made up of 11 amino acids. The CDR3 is CSVEGRGEQYF. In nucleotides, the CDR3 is TGCAGCGTTGAAGGTCGTGGTGAGCAGTACTTC.

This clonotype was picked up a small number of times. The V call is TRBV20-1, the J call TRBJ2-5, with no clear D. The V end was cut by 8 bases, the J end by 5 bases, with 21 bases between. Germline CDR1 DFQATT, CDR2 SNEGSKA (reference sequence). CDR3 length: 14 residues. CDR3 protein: CSKKERVGRETQYF. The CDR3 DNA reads TGCAGTAAGAAAGAAAGGGTTGGCAGGGAGACCCAGTACTTC.

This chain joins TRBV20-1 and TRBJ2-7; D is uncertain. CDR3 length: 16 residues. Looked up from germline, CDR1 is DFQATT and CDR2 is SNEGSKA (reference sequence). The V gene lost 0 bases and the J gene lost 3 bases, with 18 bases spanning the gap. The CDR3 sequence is CSARDRREGFGYEQYF. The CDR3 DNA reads TGCAGTGCTAGAGATCGAAGGGAAGGGTTTGGCTACGAGCAGTACTTC.

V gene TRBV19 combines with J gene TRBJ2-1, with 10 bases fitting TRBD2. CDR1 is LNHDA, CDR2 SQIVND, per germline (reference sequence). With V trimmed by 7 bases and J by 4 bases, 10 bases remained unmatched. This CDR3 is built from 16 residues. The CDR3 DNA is TGTGCCAGTACTCAAGCTGGGACTAGCGCGTACAATGAGCAGTTCTTC. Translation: CASTQAGTSAYNEQFF.

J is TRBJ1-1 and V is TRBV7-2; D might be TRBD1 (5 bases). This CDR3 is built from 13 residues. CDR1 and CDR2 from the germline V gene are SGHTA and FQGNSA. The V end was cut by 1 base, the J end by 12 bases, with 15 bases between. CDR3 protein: CASSLGRRTITFF. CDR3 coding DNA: TGTGCCAGCAGCTTAGGCAGGCGGACAATAACTTTCTTT.

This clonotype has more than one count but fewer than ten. The CDR3 nucleotides read TGTGCCAGCAGACCCCGACTAGCCGGATATGAGCAGTTCTTC. Translating it yields CASRPRLAGYEQFF. The rearrangement joins TRBV12-3 or TRBV12-4 to TRBJ2-1, with 7 bases identical to TRBD2. This CDR3 spans 14 amino acids. The trim removed 6 bases at V and 8 bases at J, leaving 10 bases unmatched.

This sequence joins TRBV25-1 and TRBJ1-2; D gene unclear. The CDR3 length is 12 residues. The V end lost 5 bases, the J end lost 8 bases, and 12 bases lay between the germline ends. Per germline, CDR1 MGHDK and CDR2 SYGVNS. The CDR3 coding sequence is TGTGCCAGCAGTACTTGGGTGTTGGGCTACACCTTC. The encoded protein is CASSTWVLGYTF.

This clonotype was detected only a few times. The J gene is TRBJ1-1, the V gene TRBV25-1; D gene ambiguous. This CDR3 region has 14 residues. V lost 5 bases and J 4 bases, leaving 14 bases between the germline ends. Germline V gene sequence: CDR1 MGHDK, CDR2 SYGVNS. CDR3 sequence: CASSPHTALTEAFF. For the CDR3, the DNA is TGTGCCAGCAGTCCCCATACAGCCCTCACTGAAGCTTTCTTT.

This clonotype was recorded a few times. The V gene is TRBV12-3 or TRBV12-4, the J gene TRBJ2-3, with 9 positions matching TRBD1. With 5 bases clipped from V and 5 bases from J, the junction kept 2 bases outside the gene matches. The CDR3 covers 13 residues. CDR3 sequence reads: CASSVGQGDTQYF. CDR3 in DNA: TGTGCCAGCAGTGTGGGACAGGGAGATACGCAGTATTTT.

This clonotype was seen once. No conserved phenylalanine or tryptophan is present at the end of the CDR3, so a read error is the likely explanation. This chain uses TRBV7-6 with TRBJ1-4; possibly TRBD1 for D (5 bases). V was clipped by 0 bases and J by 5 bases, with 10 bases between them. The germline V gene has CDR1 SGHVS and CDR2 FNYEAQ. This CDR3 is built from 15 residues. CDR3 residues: CASSLADTGNEKLFV. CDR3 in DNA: TGTGCCAGCAGCTTAGCGGACACAGGCAATGAAAAACTGTTTGTT.

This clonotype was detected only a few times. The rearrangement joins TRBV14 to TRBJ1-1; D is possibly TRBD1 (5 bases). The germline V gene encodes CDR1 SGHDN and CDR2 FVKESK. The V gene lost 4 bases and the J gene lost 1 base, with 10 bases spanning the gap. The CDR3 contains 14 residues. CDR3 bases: TGTGCCAGCAGCCGCTTAACAGGGAACACTGAAGCTTTCTTT. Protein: CASSRLTGNTEAFF.